One sample yielded the 18 T cell receptor beta chains listed below, sequenced in a study of T-cell reconstitution after alpha-beta-depleted transplantation in children. Unique molecular identifiers tagged the TCRbeta library. From the PCR reads, TCRdb called clonotypes with MiXCR, one entry per CDR3 protein. The sample contains 800,000 to 1,000,000 distinct CDR3 sequences, around 30% of which appear only once. The input for sequencing was PBMCs, mostly from graft donor cells, taken 360 days after TCRalphabeta/CD19-depleted stem cell transplant. The receptors originated from a boy younger than two who had a stem cell transplant for SCID, so the T cells may come from the graft donor.

This clonotype was found a few times. The chain employs TRBV12-3 or TRBV12-4 and TRBJ2-7, with D tentatively TRBD2 (6 bases). V lost 8 bases and J lost 4, with 15 bases in between. This CDR3 is 13 amino acids long. CDR3 sequence: CASRGLIGYEQYF. The CDR3 bases are TGTGCCAGCCGAGGACTAATTGGGTACGAGCAGTACTTC.

The genes are TRBV29-1 and TRBJ2-1; D remains ambiguous. Germline assignment: CDR1 SQVTM and CDR2 ANQGSEA. CDR3 length equals 10 residues. V lost 7 bases, J lost 5 bases, and 6 bases lay in between. The chain's CDR3 is CSAQNNEQFF. The DNA of the CDR3 is TGCAGCGCTCAAAACAATGAGCAGTTCTTC.

The chain carries TRBV2 and TRBJ2-3; D is uncertain. The germline V and J ends were trimmed by 3 bases and 1 base, with 11 bases remaining between them. CDR1 and CDR2 (germline): SNHLY, FYNNEI. The CDR3 loop spans 15 amino acids. CDR3 region: CASSDVALGTDTQYF. CDR3 nucleotides: TGTGCCAGCAGTGACGTAGCCTTGGGCACAGATACGCAGTATTTT. Based on the CDR3 plus reference TRBV2 and TRBJ2-3, the full variable domain is EPEVTQTPSHQVTQMGQEVILRCVPISNHLYFYWYRQILGQKVEFLVSFYNNEISEKSEIFDDQFSVERPDGSNFTLKIRSTKLEDSAMYFCASSDVALGTDTQYFGPGTRLTVL.

The chain recombines TRBV7-9 with TRBJ1-6; D is unresolved. The CDR3 sequence is 14 residues long. The V gene's germline CDR1 is SEHNR and CDR2 FQNEAQ (reference sequence). With 2 bases removed from V and 6 bases from J, the gap between germline ends came to 8 bases. CDR3 DNA: TGTGCCAGCAGCTTAACCCGGATTAATTCACCCCTCCACTTT. Amino acids: CASSLTRINSPLHF.

V gene TRBV5-1 combines with J gene TRBJ2-1, with 8 bases lining up with TRBD2. V gave up 2 bases and J gave up 7 bases; unmatched junction bases: 8. The CDR3 has 15 residues. Germline values: CDR1 SGHRS, CDR2 YFSETQ. The CDR3 sequence is CASSLSGGPGNEQFF. Written as DNA, the CDR3 is TGCGCCAGCAGCTTATCGGGGGGGCCCGGGAATGAGCAGTTCTTC.

This clonotype was seen only a few times. V gene TRBV4-1 combines with J gene TRBJ2-1, with TRBD2 matching 10 bases. The ends lost 2 bases at V and 0 bases at J; junction bases unmatched: 7. The CDR3 is 18 amino acids. Germline V lookup: CDR1 MGHRA, CDR2 YSYEKL. CDR3 amino acids: CASSQSSSGGSSYNEQFF. The DNA for the CDR3 is TGCGCCAGCAGCCAATCTTCTAGCGGGGGTAGCTCCTACAATGAGCAGTTCTTC.

This rearrangement joins TRBV5-1 to TRBJ1-6, with 11 bases matching TRBD1. The germline V gene encodes CDR1 SGHRS and CDR2 YFSETQ. V was pared by 4 bases and J by 9 bases, with 6 bases of the junction left unmatched. The CDR3 sequence is 15 residues long. The CDR3 DNA sequence: TGCGCCAGCAGCATCCAGGACAGGGGGCTTTCACCCCTCCACTTT. Its protein product is CASSIQDRGLSPLHF.

There are a few counts of this clonotype. The CDR3, as DNA: TGTGCCAGCAGCTTAGCGCTTCCCCACGAGCAGTACTTC. Its translation: CASSLALPHEQYF. The chain employs TRBV7-2 and TRBJ2-7; D is undetermined. This CDR3 region has 13 residues. The germline V and J ends were trimmed by 0 bases and 5 bases, with 8 bases remaining between them. From germline, CDR1 is SGHTA and CDR2 FQGNSA.

Written as DNA, the CDR3 is TGTGCCAGCAATTCATATACAGGGGCCTACGAGCAGTACTTC. Translated: CASNSYTGAYEQYF. The rearrangement links TRBV6-5 to TRBJ2-7; 7 nucleotides agree with TRBD1. V lost 7 bases, J lost 2 bases, and 8 bases stayed unmatched. This CDR3 is built from 14 residues. Per the germline V gene, CDR1 is MNHEY and CDR2 is SVGAGI.

This clonotype has a handful of counts. The rearrangement links TRBV29-1 to TRBJ2-1; 7 bases fit TRBD1. This CDR3 spans 16 amino acids. V lost 3 bases, J lost 5 bases, and 13 bases stayed unmatched. In germline, CDR1 is SQVTM, CDR2 ANQGSEA. The DNA of the CDR3 is TGCAGCGTTGAGGACTCCGGGACAGAGTCTAACAATGAGCAGTTCTTC. Its translation is CSVEDSGTESNNEQFF.

This chain connects TRBV29-1 to TRBJ1-2; 7 nucleotides agree with TRBD1. Germline V gene sequence: CDR1 SQVTM, CDR2 ANQGSEA. The CDR3 sequence is 13 residues long. J was trimmed by 5 bases and V by 5 bases; bases with no gene match: 8. DNA for the CDR3: TGCAGCGTTTTCCGGGCAGGGGGTTATGGCTACACCTTC. It codes for CSVFRAGGYGYTF.

The CDR3 here is CASNAGLNTGELFF. The CDR3 DNA reads as TGTGCCAGCAATGCGGGGTTGAACACCGGGGAGCTGTTTTTT. The V and J genes are TRBV7-6 and TRBJ2-2; TRBD2 might be the D (6 bases). The CDR3 is 14 residues long. CDR1 and CDR2 (germline): SGHVS, FNYEAQ. The germline V and J ends were trimmed by 7 bases and 1 base, with 10 bases remaining between them.

This clonotype occurred a few times. The chain uses TRBV5-5 and TRBJ2-1; maybe TRBD1 (6 bases). The germline V gene has CDR1 SGHKS and CDR2 YYEKEE (reference sequence). Trimming pared 1 base from V and 5 bases from J, leaving 10 bases between. The CDR3 spans 14 residues. The DNA for the CDR3 is TGTGCCAGCAGCTTGCACCGGGACAACAATGAGCAGTTCTTC. Protein: CASSLHRDNNEQFF.

The rearrangement uses TRBV9 and TRBJ1-5, with 7 bases matching TRBD1. Trimming took 2 bases from V and 0 from J; bases not matched to a gene: 2. CDR3 size: 15 residues. Germline V lookup: CDR1 SGDLS, CDR2 YYNGEE. CDR3 coding DNA: TGTGCCAGCAGCGTGACAGGGAGTAGCAATCAGCCCCAGCATTTT. Protein sequence: CASSVTGSSNQPQHF.

This chain joins TRBV10-2 and TRBJ1-1, with TRBD1 as a possible D gene (6 bases). This CDR3 spans 12 amino acids. Germline V gene data show CDR1 as WSHSY and CDR2 as SAAADI. The V end lost 6 bases, the J end lost 5 bases, and 10 bases lay between the germline ends. The CDR3 spells CASRQGRTEAFF. For the CDR3, the DNA is TGCGCCAGCAGACAGGGTCGGACTGAAGCTTTCTTT.

The chain carries TRBV12-3 or TRBV12-4 and TRBJ2-2, with TRBD1 as a possible D gene (5 bases). V was trimmed by 1 base and J by 4 bases, leaving 7 bases between them. The CDR3 has 14 residues. The CDR3 DNA reads as TGTGCCAGCAGTTTAGGGACAATCACCGGGGAGCTGTTTTTT. This sequence encodes CASSLGTITGELFF.

This rearrangement joins TRBV5-1 to TRBJ2-3; perhaps TRBD2 as D (6 bases). The V gene lost 4 bases and the J gene lost 3 bases, with 15 bases spanning the gap. This CDR3 spans 15 amino acids. The germline gives CDR1 SGHRS, CDR2 YFSETQ. The CDR3 bases are TGCGCCAGCAGCGTACCGCGGGGCCATACAGATACGCAGTATTTT. It is translated as CASSVPRGHTDTQYF.

This chain links TRBV18 with TRBJ2-1, with D perhaps matching TRBD2 (7 bases). V was cut by 2 bases and J by 2 bases, with 13 bases left in between. CDR3 length equals 16 residues. Germline values: CDR1 KGHSH, CDR2 LQKENI. The CDR3: CASSPIRGATYNEQFF. In nucleotides, the CDR3 is TGTGCCAGCTCACCAATTCGGGGGGCCACCTACAATGAGCAGTTCTTC.